One and the same sample provided the 26 T cell receptor beta chains below, sequenced in a study of blood T cell repertoires in COVID-19 (dated by TCRdb to about 2020). Library method: the immunoSEQ multiplex PCR assay. Here the immuneACCESS table is served through TCRdb, limited to in-frame sequences with V and J called. Missing clones are a known gap in these copies; in checked studies unresolved V genes cover under half, and the rest lacks a known reason. The sample table shows 45,000 to 60,000 clones, and approximately 84% are seen once. The ten largest account for roughly 2.5% of the sample. Sample: peripheral blood. The origin of the receptors is a man aged 50-59 years with acute or convalescent COVID-19.

The chain employs TRBV29-1 and TRBJ2-2, with 15 nucleotides matching TRBD2. Unmatched junction bases numbered 5, after V lost 7 bases and J lost 8 bases. CDR3 length: 14 amino acids. CDR1 and CDR2 from the germline V gene are SQVTM and ANQGSEA. The CDR3 loop is CSGGLAGGGGELFF. CDR3 DNA: TGCAGCGGGGGACTAGCGGGAGGTGGAGGGGAGCTGTTTTTT.

The J gene is TRBJ2-3, the V gene TRBV5-1; 7 bases align to TRBD2. Germline CDR1 SGHRS, CDR2 YFSETQ. Losses at the gene ends were 3 bases for V and 1 base for J; bases not matched to a gene: 8. This CDR3 has 16 residues. This CDR3 is CASSSRVGGGTDTQYF. The CDR3 DNA sequence: TGCGCCAGCAGCTCGAGAGTGGGAGGGGGCACAGATACGCAGTATTTT.

The chain employs TRBV7-9 and TRBJ2-3, with 7 bases aligning to TRBD1. Looked up from germline, CDR1 is SEHNR and CDR2 is FQNEAQ (reference sequence). With V trimmed by 5 bases and J by 1 base, 6 bases remained unmatched. The CDR3 contains 15 residues. The DNA of the CDR3 is TGTGCCAGCAGCCTTCGGGACAGCCGCACAGATACGCAGTATTTT. Protein product: CASSLRDSRTDTQYF.

The V and J genes are TRBV9 and TRBJ2-7; 9 positions match TRBD2. The CDR3 consists of 15 residues. V shed 0 bases, J shed 6 bases, and the junction held 7 bases outside the gene matches. Germline CDR1 and CDR2: SGDLS and YYNGEE. This CDR3 reads CASSVVAGGPGEQYF. CDR3 DNA sequence: TGTGCCAGCAGCGTAGTGGCGGGAGGGCCCGGCGAGCAGTACTTC.

J is TRBJ1-2 and V is TRBV6-5; 9 nucleotides align to TRBD1. CDR1 MNHEY and CDR2 SVGAGI come from the germline V gene. The V gene end was trimmed by 8 bases and the J gene end by 3 bases; junction bases not matched to a gene: 10. The CDR3 is 15 residues long. This CDR3 reads CASRVGTGWDYGYTF. CDR3 nucleotides: TGTGCCAGCCGGGTAGGGACAGGGTGGGACTATGGCTACACCTTC.

Here the CDR3 DNA reads TGTGCCAGCAGCCGGGTGGGGTGGACAGGGGGGACCTACGAGCAGTACTTC. Protein: CASSRVGWTGGTYEQYF. The chain carries TRBV5-6 and TRBJ2-7, with TRBD1 matching 10 bases. V dropped 4 bases and J dropped 2; count of bases not matched to a gene: 12. Germline values: CDR1 SGHDT, CDR2 YYEEEE. CDR3 length: 17 residues.

The chain employs TRBV15 and TRBJ2-1, with 14 bases matching TRBD2. The CDR3 loop spans 15 amino acids. V shed 5 bases, J shed 8 bases, and the junction held 5 bases outside the gene matches. Germline-derived CDR1 and CDR2 are LNHNV and YYDKDF (reference sequence). The CDR3: CATSSGLAGGHEQFF. CDR3 DNA: TGTGCCACCAGCTCTGGACTAGCGGGAGGCCATGAGCAGTTCTTC.

The V call is TRBV7-6, the J call TRBJ1-1, with 12 bases that match TRBD1. V was pared by 5 bases and J by 1 base, with 5 bases of the junction left unmatched. Germline V gene sequence: CDR1 SGHVS, CDR2 FNYEAQ. This CDR3 is built from 16 residues. The CDR3 coding sequence is TGTGCCAGCAGCACCCGGGACAGGGGGCGGAACACTGAAGCTTTCTTT. It translates to CASSTRDRGRNTEAFF.

Only a few counts were recorded for this clone. This rearrangement joins TRBV6-5 to TRBJ1-5, with D unclear. Deletions cut 0 bases from V and 5 bases from J, with 5 bases between. The germline V gene has CDR1 MNHEY and CDR2 SVGAGI. This CDR3 is 13 amino acids long. The CDR3 reads CASSYSRDQPQHF. The CDR3 DNA is TGTGCCAGCAGTTACTCGAGGGATCAGCCCCAGCATTTT.

The chain is built from TRBV6-5 and TRBJ2-4; weak D call: TRBD1 (6 bases). Germline V CDR1 and CDR2: MNHEY, SVGAGI. V was shortened by 3 bases and J by 2 bases, with 8 bases between the two germline ends. The CDR3 loop spans 14 amino acids. This CDR3 is CASSYGTTKNIQYF. In DNA, the CDR3 is TGTGCCAGCAGTTATGGGACAACCAAAAACATTCAGTACTTC.

The chain combines TRBV5-4 with TRBJ2-1; D is undetermined. The CDR3 spans 16 residues. Germline V gene lookup returns CDR1 SGHNT and CDR2 YYREEE (reference sequence). Trimming took 0 bases from V and 2 from J, leaving 12 bases between them. CDR3 sequence: CASSLARLGTYNEQFF. CDR3 DNA sequence: TGTGCCAGCAGCTTGGCCAGACTGGGTACCTACAATGAGCAGTTCTTC.

The chain couples TRBV7-8 to TRBJ2-1, with 9 bases lining up with TRBD2. V lost 0 bases, J lost 9 bases, and 12 bases stayed unmatched. This CDR3 has 17 residues. Germline values: CDR1 SGHVS, CDR2 FQNEAQ. The chain's CDR3 is CASSLASASSGAGEQFF. The CDR3 coding sequence is TGTGCCAGCAGCTTAGCCTCTGCGTCTAGCGGGGCGGGTGAGCAGTTCTTC.

The chain carries TRBV9 and TRBJ2-4; TRBD2 is a possible D gene (6 bases). There are 14 residues in the CDR3. Germline loops: CDR1 SGDLS, CDR2 YYNGEE. V lost 2 bases and J 5 bases, leaving 11 bases between the germline ends. The CDR3: CASSVGGEENIQYF. The CDR3 DNA reads TGTGCCAGCAGCGTCGGCGGGGAGGAAAACATTCAGTACTTC.

V is TRBV2 and J is TRBJ2-5; TRBD1 agrees at 10 bases. V lost 5 bases to trimming and J lost 5 bases; unmatched junction nucleotides: 8. The CDR3 length is 15 residues. The germline gives CDR1 SNHLY, CDR2 FYNNEI. The CDR3 DNA follows: TGTGCCAGCAGTTTGGACAGGGGGTTCGGGGAGACCCAGTACTTC. It specifies CASSLDRGFGETQYF.

The V gene is TRBV9, the J gene TRBJ1-1; tentative D call: TRBD1 (5 bases). This CDR3 comprises 13 residues. CDR1 is SGDLS and CDR2 is YYNGEE in the germline V gene. The V and J ends lost 0 bases and 6 bases respectively, with 9 bases between them. CDR3 amino acids: CASSVGGVAEAFF. The CDR3 coding sequence is TGTGCCAGCAGCGTAGGGGGGGTGGCTGAAGCTTTCTTT. Looking up the rest from reference TRBV9 and TRBJ1-1 gives the full variable domain: DSGVTQTPKHLITATGQRVTLRCSPRSGDLSVYWYQQSLDQGLQFLIQYYNGEERAKGNILERFSAQQFPDLHSELNLSSLELGDSALYFCASSVGGVAEAFFGQGTRLTVV.

This clone was seen only a few times. The J gene is TRBJ2-7, the V gene TRBV7-9; 7 bases are shared with TRBD1. The J segment lost 6 bases and the V segment lost 5 bases, leaving 7 bases of the junction unmatched. The CDR3 has 13 amino acids. Germline V lookup: CDR1 SEHNR, CDR2 FQNEAQ (reference sequence). The CDR3 bases are TGTGCCAGCAGCCTTTTACAGGGGACCGAGCAGTACTTC. This translates into CASSLLQGTEQYF. The full variable domain, completed using reference TRBV7-9 and TRBJ2-7, is DTGVSQNPRHKITKRGQNVTFRCDPISEHNRLYWYRQTLGQGPEFLTYFQNEAQLEKSRLLSDRFSAERPKGSFSTLEIQRTEQGDSAMYLCASSLLQGTEQYFGPGTRLTVT.

This clone was counted only a few times. The rearrangement joins TRBV7-9 to TRBJ2-5; 9 bases are a match to TRBD1. With 5 bases clipped from V and 5 bases from J, the junction kept 9 bases outside the gene matches. This CDR3 has 15 amino acids. Germline V gene data show CDR1 as SEHNR and CDR2 as FQNEAQ (reference sequence). CDR3 residues: CASSQPGTGFETQYF. The CDR3 DNA is TGTGCCAGCAGCCAACCCGGGACAGGGTTCGAGACCCAGTACTTC.

The J gene is TRBJ2-3, the V gene TRBV5-5; 7 bases match TRBD1. This CDR3 region has 15 residues. V lost 0 bases to trimming and J lost 2 bases; unmatched junction nucleotides: 3. CDR1 is SGHKS, CDR2 YYEKEE, per germline (reference sequence). DNA of the CDR3: TGTGCCAGCAGCTTGGGACAGGGTAACACAGATACGCAGTATTTT. Translation gives CASSLGQGNTDTQYF.

This clone was found once. The rearrangement uses TRBV5-1 and TRBJ1-2; 11 nucleotides align to TRBD1. Unmatched junction bases numbered 9, after V lost 8 bases and J lost 6 bases. Germline CDR1 SGHRS, CDR2 YFSETQ. The length of the CDR3 is 14 residues. CDR3 region: CASTIGQGANGYTF. The CDR3 coding sequence is TGCGCCAGTACTATTGGACAGGGGGCAAATGGCTACACCTTC.

The CDR3 coding sequence is TGTGCCAGCAGTTTATCTGGAACAGGCCCCTATATAGCCAAAAACATTCAGTACTTC. It encodes CASSLSGTGPYIAKNIQYF. The chain joins TRBV28 to TRBJ2-4; D possibly corresponds to TRBD1 (5 bases). Germline V gene sequence: CDR1 MDHEN, CDR2 SYDVKM. The CDR3 consists of 19 residues. With 1 base removed from V and 0 bases from J, the gap between germline ends came to 19 bases.

The rearrangement links TRBV7-9 to TRBJ2-7; TRBD1 matches at 8 bases. The V segment lost 1 base and the J segment 3 bases; nucleotides outside the gene matches: 5. Germline V gives CDR1 SEHNR, CDR2 FQNEAQ (reference sequence). CDR3 length equals 15 residues. CDR3 bases: TGTGCCAGCAGCTTAGAGGGACAGGCTTTCTACGAGCAGTACTTC. The encoded protein is CASSLEGQAFYEQYF.

The rearrangement links TRBV5-8 to TRBJ2-7, with 10 bases fitting TRBD1. The CDR3 has 13 residues. Germline V gene data show CDR1 as SGHTS and CDR2 as YDEGEE. With V trimmed by 4 bases and J by 6 bases, 4 bases remained unmatched. The CDR3, as DNA: TGTGCCAGCAGCCCCCGGACAGGGGGCGAGCAGTACTTC. As protein: CASSPRTGGEQYF. The full variable domain, with the rest looked up from reference TRBV5-8 and TRBJ2-7, is EAGVTQSPTHLIKTRGQQATLRCSPISGHTSVYWYQQALGLGLQFLLWYDEGEERNRGNFPPRFSGRQFPNYSSELNVNALELEDSALYLCASSPRTGGEQYFGPGTRLTVT.

The chain uses TRBV11-2 and TRBJ2-5, with 8 bases fitting TRBD1. The ends lost 1 base at V and 1 base at J; junction bases unmatched: 5. The CDR3 extends over 16 amino acids. The germline V gene encodes CDR1 SGHAT and CDR2 FQNNGV. The CDR3 DNA reads as TGTGCCAGCAGCTTAGGGAGGACAGGGTCCCAAGAGACCCAGTACTTC. This codes for CASSLGRTGSQETQYF.

The chain is built from TRBV2 and TRBJ2-2; D is possibly TRBD2 (5 bases). Germline V gives CDR1 SNHLY, CDR2 FYNNEI. The CDR3 has 15 residues. Trimming pared 2 bases from V and 5 bases from J, leaving 12 bases between. This chain's CDR3 is CASSERTRETGELFF. CDR3 coding DNA: TGTGCCAGCAGTGAACGGACCCGGGAAACCGGGGAGCTGTTTTTT.

This sequence joins TRBV11-1 and TRBJ2-3, with a possible D match to TRBD1 (6 bases). Trimming removed 5 bases from V and 5 bases from J, with 17 bases in between. The CDR3 has 15 residues. Germline assignment: CDR1 SGHAT and CDR2 FQDESV (reference sequence). The CDR3 is CASSPSWTAGDTQYF. The CDR3 region has the DNA TGTGCCAGCAGCCCTTCATGGACAGCAGGAGATACGCAGTATTTT. The full variable domain, with the rest looked up from reference TRBV11-1 and TRBJ2-3, is EAEVAQSPRYKITEKSQAVAFWCDPISGHATLYWYRQILGQGPELLVQFQDESVVDDSQLPKDRFSAERLKGVDSTLKIQPAELGDSAMYLCASSPSWTAGDTQYFGPGTRLTVL.

The chain combines TRBV5-5 with TRBJ2-5; 8 positions match TRBD2. This CDR3 contains 16 residues. With V trimmed by 0 bases and J by 5 bases, 9 bases remained unmatched. The germline gives CDR1 SGHKS, CDR2 YYEKEE (reference sequence). The CDR3 nucleotides read TGTGCCAGCAGCTTGGAGGTTGCGGGGGGCCGGGAGACCCAGTACTTC. Its translation is CASSLEVAGGRETQYF.